This T cell receptor (beta chain) is drawn from a study of T cell repertoires in cytomegalovirus infection. For this clonotype: Its target is unknown.

Points from the study as a whole: The cumulative frequency of public TCR beta families distinguished individuals who carried CMV together with the relevant HLA. Dominating the ex vivo response were TCR beta clonotypes that were CMV-specific and HLA-C-restricted.

There are 12 residues in the CDR3. Trimming shortened V by 1 base and J by 7 bases, and 7 bases separated the two germline ends. CDR1 is SGHDN, CDR2 FVKESK, per germline. Each CDR3 protein is one row after TCRdb ran MiXCR on the reads. The repertoire holds approximately 730,000 distinct CDR3 sequences, with 30% to 35% as singletons. This sequence was found in a human donor in good health (CMV status not recorded). Some clones in this sample may be carry-over from other donors' samples. The specimen comprised cultured PBMCs, sampled from culture after CMV antigen stimulation. The V gene is TRBV14, the J gene TRBJ2-5; D is uncertain. CDR3 amino acids: CASSQGSGTQYF. CDR3 sequence (DNA): TGTGCCAGCAGCCAAGGGTCTGGGACCCAGTACTTC.